This TCR beta chain was identified in a study of tumor-infiltrating lymphocytes in primary liver carcinoma. Study-wide results and limits: CD8+ and CD4+ repertoires went uncompared, the samples being bulk unsorted.

Looked up from germline, CDR1 is SGHNT and CDR2 is YENEEA. The CDR3 extends over 13 amino acids. Germline DNA was extracted too, while blood RNA derived from unsorted whole blood. Patients carried chronic HBV infection without prior treatment. The researchers drew roughly 3.9 milliliters of peripheral blood before surgery. The investigators made TCR beta cDNA from around 540 ng total RNA, using a constant-region primer. Construction of TCR beta libraries relied on three successive nested multiplex PCR rounds employing slightly modified ARM-PCR. The study ran its first two PCR rounds for about 11 cycles each, using TRBV1-TRBV30 forward primers and a C-beta reverse primer. TCRdb reanalysed the multiplex PCR reads using MiXCR and keeps one entry per CDR3 protein. The repertoire holds about 310,000 distinct CDR3 sequences, with around 50% as singletons. Note on this clonotype: Its target is not known. At one of its ends the junction is not consistent with the germline gene, which may arise from a read error.

V usage is TRBV11-3 and J usage is TRBJ2-1; no clear D gene. This clonotype was obtained from a woman aged 25 to 45 with primary liver carcinoma and hepatitis B virus infection. Material for sequencing was peripheral blood. CDR3 in amino acids: CASCLASSTEQFF. Here the CDR3 DNA reads TGTGCCAGCTGCTTGGCTTCCTCGACCGAGCAGTTCTTC.